A single T cell receptor (beta chain) is shown here with its context. The antigen remains undetermined. Because it lacks the conserved phenylalanine or tryptophan at the end, this CDR3 is likely a read error. From germline, CDR1 is SGHTA and CDR2 FQGTGA. The CDR3 loop spans 15 amino acids. Trimming took off 0 bases at V and 4 bases at J, with 10 bases between the two ends. The data were taken from a study of molecular identifiers for immune sequencing clone quantification. A CD8+CD4-CCR7+CD45RA+ gate was used to sort naive CD8 T cells. MiXCR, run by TCRdb on the PCR reads, gives a single entry per CDR3 protein. This sample has around 480,000 distinct CDR3 sequences, with about 26% found just once. Study findings and constraints: One cell's worth of spiked Jurkat TCR RNA was reportedly detectable among 850,000 to 1,000,000 naive cells. Over 99% of CMV-specific effector molecules, but under 1% of naive ones, were in clones above 20 copies.

J is TRBJ1-3 and V is TRBV7-3, with D perhaps matching TRBD1 (5 bases). The source is a human donor in good health. Some libraries in this study had Jurkat cell RNA spiked in. Source material: naive CD8+ T cells from blood, with Jurkat cell RNA spiked in. Subset denoted: FACS-sorted CD8+CD4-CCR7+CD45RA+ naive T cells. The CDR3 bases are TGTGCCAGCAGCTTAACCGGGGCGCTCGGAAACACCATATATCTT. It codes for CASSLTGALGNTIYL.